This T cell receptor beta chain derives from a study of CD8 T cells in ankylosing spondylitis. TCRdb reprocessed the 5' RACE reads with MiXCR, giving one entry per CDR3 protein. The sample lists about 800,000 distinct CDR3 sequences, about 10% seen once, with more than 0.5% in the top ten. General study findings and limits: According to the report, clones linked to the disease were significantly enriched in matched synovial fluid samples taken from ankylosing spondylitis patients. Typical of ankylosing spondylitis blood, it appeared, was a TCR beta motif of under 10 highly homologous variants.

In regard to this clonotype: What it binds is not known.

The germline CDR1 and CDR2 sequences are MDHEN and SYDVKM. This CDR3 comprises 14 residues. Trimming removed 6 bases at V and 5 bases at J, with 16 bases between. The sample taken for sequencing was blood, either unsorted or a sorted T cell fraction (not recorded which). J is TRBJ2-5 and V is TRBV28; D may be TRBD1 (5 bases). The source of this sequence is a male donor with ankylosing spondylitis. CDR3 DNA sequence: TGTGCCAGCAGCCAGGGTGGAGTTAGGGAGACCCAGTACTTC. This sequence encodes CASSQGGVRETQYF. Complete variable domain (other parts from reference TRBV28 and TRBJ2-5): DVKVTQSSRYLVKRTGEKVFLECVQDMDHENMFWYRQDPGLGLRLIYFSYDVKMKEKGDIPEGYSVSREKKERFSLILESASTNQTSMYLCASSQGGVRETQYFGPGTRLLVL.